The 9 T cell receptor beta chains below come from one sample, sequenced in a study of Tregs in tolerant kidney transplant recipients. Produced via immunoSEQ multiplex PCR; TCRdb's table is partial and in-frame only. The sample records roughly 66,000 clones, over 85% being singletons. The source material was CD8+ T cells from blood, sampled before the transplant. The receptors originated from a human donor who received a combined kidney and bone marrow transplant.

This clone was seen a handful of times. The chain joins TRBV10-1 to TRBJ1-1, with TRBD1 identical over 9 bases. CDR1 is WNHNN and CDR2 is SYGVQD in the germline V gene (reference sequence). V dropped 6 bases and J dropped 4; count of bases not matched to a gene: 6. The CDR3 runs 14 residues. As DNA, the CDR3 is TGCGCCAGCAGGTACAGGGGGCGAGGCACTGAAGCTTTCTTT. Protein product: CASRYRGRGTEAFF.

The chain employs TRBV5-3 and TRBJ2-7; 9 bases match TRBD1. TRBV5-3 is assigned to the ORF class and has an uncertain function. The CDR3 is made up of 15 amino acids. J gave up 6 bases and V 5 bases, and 12 bases lay outside the gene matches. The CDR3 sequence is CARRPNPGQGCEQYF. For the CDR3, the DNA is TGTGCCAGAAGACCGAACCCGGGACAGGGATGCGAGCAGTACTTC.

This chain joins TRBV5-6 and TRBJ2-7; tentative D call: TRBD2 (5 bases). CDR3 size: 14 residues. Trimming removed 0 bases at V and 7 bases at J, with 14 bases between. Germline loops: CDR1 SGHDT, CDR2 YYEEEE. In DNA, the CDR3 is TGTGCCAGCAGCTTGGGGGTCACCACGGGGGAGCAGTACTTC. It translates to CASSLGVTTGEQYF.

V usage is TRBV13 and J usage is TRBJ1-2, with D maybe TRBD1 (5 bases). Trimming removed 2 bases at V and 7 bases at J, with 11 bases between. The CDR3 is 13 residues long. CDR1 PRHDT and CDR2 FYEKMQ come from the germline V gene (reference sequence). The CDR3 region is CASSLTGGGGYTF. Written as DNA, the CDR3 is TGTGCCAGCAGCTTAACCGGGGGAGGTGGCTACACCTTC.

The chain couples TRBV9 to TRBJ2-2; weak D call: TRBD2 (5 bases). The V end was cut by 0 bases, the J end by 4 bases, with 10 bases between. The CDR3 spans 15 residues. Germline-derived CDR1 and CDR2 are SGDLS and YYNGEE. CDR3 sequence (DNA): TGTGCCAGCAGCGTAGCTTCGGGGTTCACCGGGGAGCTGTTTTTT. Translating it yields CASSVASGFTGELFF.

The rearrangement joins TRBV28 to TRBJ2-7; 12 bases are shared with TRBD2. Trimming cost V 7 bases and J 0 bases; bases outside gene matches: 4. CDR1 is MDHEN and CDR2 is SYDVKM in the germline V gene. CDR3 length equals 15 residues. DNA of the CDR3: TGTGCCAGCACCGGACTAGCGGGGCCCTCCTACGAGCAGTACTTC. Amino acid sequence: CASTGLAGPSYEQYF. Supplemented by reference TRBV28 and TRBJ2-7, the full variable domain reads DVKVTQSSRYLVKRTGEKVFLECVQDMDHENMFWYRQDPGLGLRLIYFSYDVKMKEKGDIPEGYSVSREKKERFSLILESASTNQTSMYLCASTGLAGPSYEQYFGPGTRLTVT.

This chain uses TRBV9 with TRBJ1-4; possibly TRBD1 for D (6 bases). The germline V gene has CDR1 SGDLS and CDR2 YYNGEE. The length of the CDR3 is 17 residues. Trimming took off 0 bases at V and 0 bases at J, with 12 bases between the two ends. DNA of the CDR3: TGTGCCAGCAGCGTAGGGGCAGGGGCTGCAACTAATGAAAAACTGTTTTTT. Protein: CASSVGAGAATNEKLFF. The entire variable domain, with the rest obtained from reference TRBV9 and TRBJ1-4, is as follows: DSGVTQTPKHLITATGQRVTLRCSPRSGDLSVYWYQQSLDQGLQFLIQYYNGEERAKGNILERFSAQQFPDLHSELNLSSLELGDSALYFCASSVGAGAATNEKLFFGSGTQLSVL.

DNA of the CDR3: TGTGCCAGCAGCCAACCCCCCCGGGGGAGCTCCTACAATGAGCAGTTCTTC. This encodes CASSQPPRGSSYNEQFF. The rearrangement links TRBV4-2 to TRBJ2-1; the D gene is possibly TRBD2 (6 bases). The CDR3 consists of 17 residues. Germline V gene sequence: CDR1 LGHNA, CDR2 YNFKEQ. Deletions cut 2 bases from V and 0 bases from J, with 14 bases between.

This chain connects TRBV25-1 to TRBJ2-5, with 7 bases matching TRBD2. Germline trimming cut 4 bases from V and 5 bases from J; bases unmatched to any gene: 7. Germline values: CDR1 MGHDK, CDR2 SYGVNS. The CDR3 totals 14 residues. The CDR3 sequence: CASSVAGSGETQYF. The CDR3 DNA reads as TGTGCCAGCAGTGTAGCGGGTTCCGGGGAGACCCAGTACTTC.